This T cell receptor (beta chain) was identified during a study of CD8 T cells in ankylosing spondylitis. Study results and caveats: Characteristic of ankylosing spondylitis blood, it appeared, was a TCR beta motif comprising eight highly homologous variants.

TCRdb processed the 5' RACE reads anew with MiXCR; each CDR3 protein has one entry. Of approximately 520,000 distinct CDR3 sequences listed, roughly 5% are singletons. The germline CDR1 and CDR2 sequences are SQVTM and ANQGSEA. This CDR3 region has 17 residues. V was pared by 6 bases and J by 1 base, with 16 bases of the junction left unmatched. This clonotype was recorded many times. Antigen specificity is unknown. This TCR came from a male donor with ankylosing spondylitis. Sequencing was performed on blood, either unsorted or a sorted T cell fraction (not recorded which). The chain carries TRBV29-1 and TRBJ2-5; 8 bases line up with TRBD2. CDR3 protein: CSVVYFGAGGLQETQYF. CDR3 sequence (DNA): TGCAGCGTAGTCTACTTCGGGGCGGGGGGCCTCCAAGAGACCCAGTACTTC.